This is a list of T cell receptor beta chains from one sample in a study of blood T cell dynamics during melanoma immunotherapy. This table comes from immunoSEQ multiplex PCR, and its TCRdb copy is limited to in-frame clones, with some not included. This table has 1,400 or so clones, more than 60% appearing once. Sequenced material: central memory CD8+ T cells from blood, taken from a patient treated with checkpoint blockade. These receptor sequences come from a human donor with melanoma. Each CDR3 is given without its conserved first and last residue. Only some rows state a clone size, as once, few, many or a class for expanded clones.

>TRBV4-1|14|TRBJ2-7|.
ASSQSTSGRSYEQY
>TRBV28|16|TRBJ2-5|.
ASSPTLTSGRAWETQY
>TRBV4-3|16|TRBJ2-6|.
ASSQDPAGSKGANVLT
>TRBV25-1|9|TRBJ2-2|few
ASSETGELF
>TRBV9|15|TRBJ2-6|.
ASSVAGRVDGANVLT
>TRBV7-8|12|TRBJ1-1|few
ASSPGQGRTEAF